This T cell receptor (beta chain) was recovered during a study of CD8+CD57+ T cells in acquired aplastic anemia. The study profiled TCR beta VDJ and CDR3 using genomic DNA as template. TCRdb reprocessed the reads with MiXCR, giving one entry per CDR3 protein. This sample has 180,000 or so distinct CDR3 sequences, with 46% found just once. V was cut by 0 bases and J by 9 bases, with 9 bases left in between. This CDR3 has 13 amino acids. Germline lookup yields CDR1 SGHTA and CDR2 FQGNSA. This clonotype was detected many times. The V and J genes are TRBV7-2 and TRBJ2-1, with D possibly TRBD2 on 5 matching bases. The sequence derives from a human donor in good health. Source material: sorted CD4+, CD8+, or CD8+CD57+ T cells (not recorded which) from PBMCs. CDR3 sequence reads: CASSLAGETEQFF. In DNA, the CDR3 is TGTGCCAGCAGCTTAGCGGGAGAAACTGAGCAGTTCTTC. The entire variable domain, with the rest obtained from reference TRBV7-2 and TRBJ2-1, is as follows: GAGVSQSPSNKVTEKGKDVELRCDPISGHTALYWYRQSLGQGLEFLIYFQGNSAPDKSGLPSDRFSAERTGGSVSTLTIQRTQQEDSAVYLCASSLAGETEQFFGPGTRLTVL.